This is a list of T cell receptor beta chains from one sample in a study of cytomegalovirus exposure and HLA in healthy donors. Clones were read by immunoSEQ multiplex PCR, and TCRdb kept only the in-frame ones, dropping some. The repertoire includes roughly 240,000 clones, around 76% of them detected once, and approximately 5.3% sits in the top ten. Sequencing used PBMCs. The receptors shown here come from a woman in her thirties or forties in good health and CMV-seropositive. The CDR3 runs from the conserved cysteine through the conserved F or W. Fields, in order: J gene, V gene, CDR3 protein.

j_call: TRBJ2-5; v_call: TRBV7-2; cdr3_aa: CASSLTGARETQYF
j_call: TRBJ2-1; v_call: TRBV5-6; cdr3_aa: CASSSTGTGYNEQFF
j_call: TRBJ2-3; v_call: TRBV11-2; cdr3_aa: CASSLAVRTILGGTQYF
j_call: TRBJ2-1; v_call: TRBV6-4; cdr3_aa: CASRLAGEQFF
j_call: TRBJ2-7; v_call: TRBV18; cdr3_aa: CASSPGQGTYEQYF
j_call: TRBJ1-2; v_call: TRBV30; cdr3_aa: CACNGFGTEKNYGYTF
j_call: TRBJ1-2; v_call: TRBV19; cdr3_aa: CASSISPGQGNPGLYGYTF
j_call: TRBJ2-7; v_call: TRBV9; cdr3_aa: CASRPTAGRSYEQYF
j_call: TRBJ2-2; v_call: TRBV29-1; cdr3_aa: CSYRGRGGLVTNTGELFF
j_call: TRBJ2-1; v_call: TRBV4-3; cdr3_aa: CASSHSRSPTPYNEQFF
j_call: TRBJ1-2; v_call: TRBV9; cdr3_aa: CASSFRTGLSDGYTF
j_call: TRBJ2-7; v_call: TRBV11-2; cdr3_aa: CASSRSGTSWPEQYF
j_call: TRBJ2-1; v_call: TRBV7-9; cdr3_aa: CSSSLGASGRNEQFF
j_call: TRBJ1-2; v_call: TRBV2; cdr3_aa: CASDITGTAARGYTF
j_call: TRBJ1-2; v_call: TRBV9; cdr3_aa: CASSVGGGQGEFGYTF
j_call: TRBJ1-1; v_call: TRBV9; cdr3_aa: CASTRGSAGNTEAFF
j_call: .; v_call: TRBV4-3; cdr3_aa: CASSRDRGYEQYF
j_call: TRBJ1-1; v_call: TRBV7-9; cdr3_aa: CASSLLQGGTEAFF
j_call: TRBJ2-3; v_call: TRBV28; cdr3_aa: CASSSGGWADTQYF
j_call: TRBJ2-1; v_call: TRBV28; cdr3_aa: CASSLSGQGMGNEQFF